This T cell receptor beta chain was recorded in a study of patients and donors after allogeneic stem cell transplantation. Trimming shortened V by 1 base and J by 6 bases, and 13 bases separated the two germline ends. The CDR3 extends over 16 amino acids. Germline lookup yields CDR1 LGHNA and CDR2 YNFKEQ. A single record per CDR3 protein comes from TCRdb applying MiXCR to the RT-PCR reads. The data contain 15,000 to 20,000 distinct CDR3 sequences, 4.9% of them singletons. Specimen: blood, either unsorted or a sorted T cell fraction (not recorded which). The sequence was obtained from a human donor who was either an allogeneic HSCT recipient or a stem cell or donor lymphocyte infusion donor (not recorded which). It is not recorded whose cells these are; they may come from a transplant donor. This chain joins TRBV4-2 and TRBJ1-6, with D perhaps matching TRBD1 (5 bases). This chain's CDR3 is CASSQVGGRANSPLHF. CDR3 bases: TGTGCCAGCAGCCAAGTGGGAGGCAGGGCTAATTCACCCCTCCACTTT.